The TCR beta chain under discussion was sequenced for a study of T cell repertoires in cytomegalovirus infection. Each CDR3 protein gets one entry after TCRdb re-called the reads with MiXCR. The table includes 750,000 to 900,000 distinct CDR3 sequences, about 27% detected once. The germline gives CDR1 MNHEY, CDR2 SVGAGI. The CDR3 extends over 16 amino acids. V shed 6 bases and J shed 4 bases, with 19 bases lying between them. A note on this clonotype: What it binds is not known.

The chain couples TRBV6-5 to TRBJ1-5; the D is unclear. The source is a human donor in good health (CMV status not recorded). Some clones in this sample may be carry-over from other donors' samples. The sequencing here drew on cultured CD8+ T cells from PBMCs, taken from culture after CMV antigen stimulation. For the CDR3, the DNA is TGTGCCAGCAGCTCCTGGGGTGGAGACGGAAATCAGCCCCAGCATTTT. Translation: CASSSWGGDGNQPQHF.